Each of the 4 T cell receptor beta chains below was sequenced from the same sample in a study of spatial heterogeneity in lung cancer. TCRdb analysed the 5' RACE reads with MiXCR anew, one entry per CDR3 protein. The sample has almost 75,000 distinct CDR3 sequences, about 14% seen once. Time point indicated: sample taken at primary tumor resection. Frozen PBMC, nontumor lung or tumor provided whole RNA, which was sequenced unsorted. Here the sequenced sample was PBMCs, taken at surgery. The receptors were sampled from a male donor with early-stage non-small cell lung cancer.

The table lists this clonotype with many counts. The CDR3 is CSAREVGRTYEQYF. The DNA for the CDR3 is TGCAGTGCTAGAGAGGTAGGCAGAACCTACGAGCAGTACTTC. This chain connects TRBV20-1 to TRBJ2-7; no firm D call. V was shortened by 0 bases and J by 2 bases, with 11 bases between the two germline ends. This CDR3 has 14 residues. Germline-derived CDR1 and CDR2 are DFQATT and SNEGSKA (reference sequence).

This clonotype was seen many times. The chain has TRBV30 and TRBJ1-3; TRBD1 is a possible D gene (5 bases). Germline CDR1 and CDR2: GTSNPN and SVGIG (reference sequence). V lost 1 base, J lost 4 bases, and 20 bases lay in between. The CDR3 totals 17 residues. CDR3 residues: CAWSDGTFRVSGNTIYF. The CDR3 coding sequence is TGTGCCTGGAGTGATGGGACCTTCAGGGTATCAGGAAACACCATATATTTT. The whole variable domain, remainder taken from reference TRBV30 and TRBJ1-3, is SQTIHQWPATLVQPVGSPLSLECTVEGTSNPNLYWYRQAAGRGLQLLFYSVGIGQISSEVPQNLSASRPQDRQFILSSKKLLLSDSGFYLCAWSDGTFRVSGNTIYFGEGSWLTVV.

This clonotype occurred a few times. The chain combines TRBV7-8 with TRBJ1-1; 7 nucleotides align to TRBD1. CDR3 size: 13 residues. Losses at the gene ends were 3 bases for V and 11 bases for J; bases not matched to a gene: 9. From germline, CDR1 is SGHVS and CDR2 FQNEAQ. This CDR3 reads CASSFPGGMRAFF. The CDR3 coding sequence is TGTGCCAGCAGCTTCCCAGGGGGAATGAGGGCTTTCTTT.

The J gene is TRBJ1-1, the V gene TRBV20-1, with a weak D call TRBD1 (5 bases). Trimming cost V 0 bases and J 3 bases, with 14 bases left between them. CDR3 length: 15 residues. Germline V gives CDR1 DFQATT, CDR2 SNEGSKA (reference sequence). In DNA form, the CDR3 reads TGCAGTGCTAGAGATAGGAGGAAAGGGGACACTGAAGCTTTCTTT. This sequence encodes CSARDRRKGDTEAFF.